The 19 T cell receptor beta chains listed next were all sequenced from one sample in a study of cytomegalovirus exposure and HLA in healthy donors. The PCR had 60 Vbeta and 13 Jbeta primers. Assay used: immunoSEQ multiplex PCR; TCRdb lists only in-frame clones, some missing. The repertoire consists of around 97,000 clones, with about 81% occurring once and the leading ten covering over 5%. Sequenced sample: PBMCs. The origin of the receptors is a man in his forties or fifties in good health and CMV-seropositive.

The DNA for the CDR3 is TGTGCCATCAGTGAGGCTAGGACTAGCGGGAGAGCTGGGGCCAACGTCCTGACTTTC. Its protein is CAISEARTSGRAGANVLTF. This chain links TRBV10-3 with TRBJ2-6, with TRBD2 identical over 13 bases. V trimming: 2 bases; J trimming: 2 bases; junction bases outside the gene matches: 6. There are 19 residues in the CDR3. Germline loops: CDR1 ENHRY, CDR2 SYGVKD.

This clone has only one observation. This chain links TRBV5-8 with TRBJ2-7; 12 bases fit TRBD1. Looked up from germline, CDR1 is SGHTS and CDR2 is YDEGEE. This CDR3 spans 18 amino acids. Trimming at V came to 5 bases and at J to 0 bases, leaving 12 bases not matched to a gene. The CDR3 reads CASSSGDRGRTNSYEQYF. The CDR3 nucleotides read TGTGCCAGCAGTTCCGGGGACAGGGGGCGAACCAACTCCTACGAGCAGTACTTC.

The chain combines TRBV5-1 with TRBJ1-2; 10 bases line up with TRBD1. V lost 4 bases to trimming and J lost 10 bases; unmatched junction nucleotides: 7. The CDR3 runs 13 residues. Germline-derived CDR1 and CDR2 are SGHRS and YFSETQ. As DNA, the CDR3 is TGCGCCAGCAGCGCCGGACAGGGGGAGGTCTACACCTTC. It codes for CASSAGQGEVYTF.

J is TRBJ2-2 and V is TRBV4-1; 8 nucleotides match TRBD1. Per germline, CDR1 MGHRA and CDR2 YSYEKL. This CDR3 is built from 17 residues. Trimming cost V 5 bases and J 0 bases; bases outside gene matches: 8. The DNA of the CDR3 is TGCGCCAGCAGCGACAGGGGAAAGGGCGCGAACACCGGGGAGCTGTTTTTT. This codes for CASSDRGKGANTGELFF.

The V gene is TRBV6-5, the J gene TRBJ1-4; TRBD1 aligns across 8 bases. Germline V gene sequence: CDR1 MNHEY, CDR2 SVGAGI. Losses at the gene ends were 2 bases for V and 7 bases for J; bases not matched to a gene: 6. This CDR3 spans 15 amino acids. The CDR3 reads CASSYARGQGEKLFF. Written as DNA, the CDR3 is TGTGCCAGCAGTTACGCCAGGGGGCAGGGTGAAAAACTGTTTTTT.

The chain links TRBV10-2 to TRBJ1-6; D is ambiguous. From germline, CDR1 is WSHSY and CDR2 SAAADI. Trimming took 4 bases from V and 0 from J, leaving 10 bases between them. This CDR3 comprises 16 residues. The CDR3 here is CASSGADSSYNSPLHF. In DNA form, the CDR3 reads TGCGCCAGCAGTGGTGCTGATAGCTCCTATAATTCACCCCTCCACTTT.

This clone was detected only a few times. The chain joins TRBV2 to TRBJ2-7, with a possible D match to TRBD1 (6 bases). The V end was cut by 0 bases, the J end by 0 bases, with 15 bases between. This CDR3 has 17 amino acids. CDR1 is SNHLY and CDR2 is FYNNEI in the germline V gene. The CDR3, as DNA: TGTGCCAGCAGTGAAGCGCTTGGGGGCGTCTCCTCCTACGAGCAGTACTTC. It yields the protein CASSEALGGVSSYEQYF.

As concerns this clone: The same CDR3 is also encoded by other DNA sequences in this sample. The chain combines TRBV4-2 with TRBJ2-1; 9 nucleotides align to TRBD1. V lost 0 bases, J lost 7 bases, and 7 bases stayed unmatched. Per the germline V gene, CDR1 is LGHNA and CDR2 is YNFKEQ. This CDR3 spans 16 amino acids. The CDR3 is CASSQEEGQGTNEQFF. The CDR3 nucleotides read TGTGCCAGCAGCCAAGAGGAGGGACAGGGAACGAATGAGCAGTTCTTC.

This chain links TRBV7-8 with TRBJ2-1, with TRBD1 as a possible D gene (6 bases). This CDR3 has 13 residues. V was clipped by 4 bases and J by 3 bases, with 7 bases between them. In germline, CDR1 is SGHVS, CDR2 FQNEAQ. The CDR3 spells CASSSDSYNEQFF. In DNA form, the CDR3 reads TGTGCCAGCAGCTCGGACAGCTACAATGAGCAGTTCTTC.

The chain recombines TRBV5-6 with TRBJ2-1; D ambiguous. This CDR3 is built from 14 residues. Trimming removed 0 bases from V and 9 bases from J, with 13 bases in between. Germline CDR1 reads SGHDT; CDR2 reads YYEEEE. Here the CDR3 reads CASSLEGYPGEQFF. CDR3 nucleotides: TGTGCCAGCAGCTTGGAAGGATACCCAGGTGAGCAGTTCTTC.

This chain joins TRBV5-4 and TRBJ2-7; 8 bases map to TRBD1. This CDR3 comprises 16 residues. Germline trimming cut 3 bases from V and 7 bases from J; bases unmatched to any gene: 15. Germline CDR1 SGHNT, CDR2 YYREEE (reference sequence). CDR3 nucleotides: TGTGCCAGCAGCTGGGAGGTCGGGCAGGGGGCGGGGGAGCAGTACTTC. It yields the protein CASSWEVGQGAGEQYF.

This chain joins TRBV5-6 and TRBJ2-1; tentatively, D is TRBD1 (7 bases). V was trimmed by 0 bases and J by 8 bases, leaving 18 bases between them. The CDR3 consists of 16 residues. Germline-derived CDR1 and CDR2 are SGHDT and YYEEEE. The CDR3 loop is CASSLGAGTAGDEQFF. In DNA form, the CDR3 reads TGTGCCAGCAGCTTGGGGGCCGGGACAGCGGGCGATGAGCAGTTCTTC.

This sequence joins TRBV19 and TRBJ2-2; 13 bases line up with TRBD2. The germline V gene has CDR1 LNHDA and CDR2 SQIVND (reference sequence). V was pared by 5 bases and J by 1 base, with 7 bases of the junction left unmatched. The CDR3 loop spans 18 amino acids. The CDR3 DNA reads as TGTGCCAGTAGTCCGTCTTGGACTAGCGGGAGGAACACCGGGGAGCTGTTTTTT. Translated, it gives CASSPSWTSGRNTGELFF.

This clone occurred a few times. This rearrangement joins TRBV7-8 to TRBJ1-5, with D uncertain. This CDR3 is 16 amino acids long. Germline CDR1 is SGHVS and CDR2 is FQNEAQ. The germline V and J ends were trimmed by 0 bases and 0 bases, with 9 bases remaining between them. CDR3 coding DNA: TGTGCCAGCAGCTTAGCGCGGGAATATAGCAATCAGCCCCAGCATTTT. Translation gives CASSLAREYSNQPQHF.

The J gene is TRBJ2-7, the V gene TRBV5-1, with 10 bases matching TRBD2. The CDR3 is made up of 16 amino acids. With V trimmed by 1 base and J by 0 bases, 4 bases remained unmatched. Looked up from germline, CDR1 is SGHRS and CDR2 is YFSETQ. The CDR3 loop reads CASSLSRTSGSYEQYF. As DNA, the CDR3 is TGCGCCAGCAGCTTGTCCCGGACTAGCGGCTCCTACGAGCAGTACTTC.

The chain employs TRBV6-5 and TRBJ2-2, with D possibly being TRBD2 (5 bases). From germline, CDR1 is MNHEY and CDR2 SVGAGI. There are 13 residues in the CDR3. V gave up 2 bases and J gave up 6 bases, with 7 bases separating them. In DNA form, the CDR3 reads TGTGCCAGCAGTTACCGAGGGCCCGGGGAGCTGTTTTTT. Its translation is CASSYRGPGELFF.

CDR3 sequence reads: CASTRTGTATNYGYTF. The CDR3 region has the DNA TGTGCCAGCACTCGAACCGGGACAGCGACTAACTATGGCTACACCTTC. The rearrangement joins TRBV2 to TRBJ1-2, with 7 nucleotides matching TRBD1. The CDR3 has 16 amino acids. J was trimmed by 0 bases and V by 7 bases; bases with no gene match: 11. Germline loops: CDR1 SNHLY, CDR2 FYNNEI.

The chain employs TRBV5-1 and TRBJ1-3; a weak D match, TRBD1 (5 bases). In germline, CDR1 is SGHRS, CDR2 YFSETQ. CDR3 length: 14 residues. With 0 bases removed from V and 4 bases from J, the gap between germline ends came to 8 bases. CDR3 region: CASSLEGLGNTIYF. CDR3 bases: TGCGCCAGCAGCTTGGAGGGACTCGGAAACACCATATATTTT.

This chain connects TRBV11-3 to TRBJ1-1; 7 bases fit TRBD1. J lost 0 bases, V lost 3 bases, and 4 bases had no gene match. The germline gives CDR1 SGHNT, CDR2 YENEEA. CDR3 size: 15 residues. The DNA for the CDR3 is TGTGCCAGCAGCTTCACGACAGGGATGAACACTGAAGCTTTCTTT. Its protein is CASSFTTGMNTEAFF.